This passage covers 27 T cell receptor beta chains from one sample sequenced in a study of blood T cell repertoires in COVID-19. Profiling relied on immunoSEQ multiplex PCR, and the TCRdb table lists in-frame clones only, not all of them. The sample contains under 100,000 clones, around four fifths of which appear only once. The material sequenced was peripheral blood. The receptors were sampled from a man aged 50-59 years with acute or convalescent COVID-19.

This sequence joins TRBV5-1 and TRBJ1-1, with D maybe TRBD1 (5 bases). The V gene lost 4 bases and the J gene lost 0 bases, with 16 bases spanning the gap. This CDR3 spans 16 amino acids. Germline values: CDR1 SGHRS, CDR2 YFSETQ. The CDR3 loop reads CASSQSAGGMNTEAFF. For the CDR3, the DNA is TGCGCCAGCAGCCAGTCCGCGGGGGGGATGAACACTGAAGCTTTCTTT. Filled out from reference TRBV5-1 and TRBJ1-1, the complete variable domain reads KAGVTQTPRYLIKTRGQQVTLSCSPISGHRSVSWYQQTPGQGLQFLFEYFSETQRNKGNFPGRFSGRQFSNSRSEMNVSTLELGDSALYLCASSQSAGGMNTEAFFGQGTRLTVV.

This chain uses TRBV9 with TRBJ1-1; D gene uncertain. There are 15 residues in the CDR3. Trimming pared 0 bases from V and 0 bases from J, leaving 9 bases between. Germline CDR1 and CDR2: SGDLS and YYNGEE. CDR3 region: CASSVASSMNTEAFF. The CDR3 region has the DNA TGTGCCAGCAGCGTAGCTTCCAGTATGAACACTGAAGCTTTCTTT.

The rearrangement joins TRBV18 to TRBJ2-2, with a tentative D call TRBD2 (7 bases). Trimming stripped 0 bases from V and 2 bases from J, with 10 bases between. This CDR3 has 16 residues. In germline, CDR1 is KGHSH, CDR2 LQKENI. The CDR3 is CASSPPGGLNTGELFF. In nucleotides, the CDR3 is TGTGCCAGCTCACCACCGGGGGGGCTTAACACCGGGGAGCTGTTTTTT.

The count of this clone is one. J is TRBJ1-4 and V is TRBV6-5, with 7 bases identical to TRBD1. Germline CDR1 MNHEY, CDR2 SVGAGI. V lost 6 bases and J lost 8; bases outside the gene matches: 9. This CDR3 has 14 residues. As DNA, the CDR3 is TGTGCCAGCAGGGAGACAGGGCCGGCAGAAAAACTGTTTTTT. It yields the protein CASRETGPAEKLFF.

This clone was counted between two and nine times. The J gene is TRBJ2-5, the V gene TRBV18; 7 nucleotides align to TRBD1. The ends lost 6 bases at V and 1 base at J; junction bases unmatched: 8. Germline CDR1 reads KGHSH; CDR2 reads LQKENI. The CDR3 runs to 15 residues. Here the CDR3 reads CASSQTQGFQETQYF. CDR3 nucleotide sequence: TGTGCCAGCTCGCAGACACAGGGGTTCCAAGAGACCCAGTACTTC. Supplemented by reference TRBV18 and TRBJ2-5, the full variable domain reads NAGVMQNPRHLVRRRGQEARLRCSPMKGHSHVYWYRQLPEEGLKFMVYLQKENIIDESGMPKERFSAEFPKEGPSILRIQQVVRGDSAAYFCASSQTQGFQETQYFGPGTRLLVL.

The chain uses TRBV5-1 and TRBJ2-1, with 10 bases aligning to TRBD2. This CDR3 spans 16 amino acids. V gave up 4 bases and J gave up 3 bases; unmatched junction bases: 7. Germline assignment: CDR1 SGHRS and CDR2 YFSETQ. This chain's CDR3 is CASSPSGSADYNEQFF. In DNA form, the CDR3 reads TGCGCCAGCAGCCCTAGCGGGAGCGCCGACTACAATGAGCAGTTCTTC.

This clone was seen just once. CDR3 loop: CASSDRTSGRVYEQYF. CDR3 nucleotides: TGTGCCAGCAGTGACAGGACTAGCGGGAGAGTGTACGAGCAGTACTTC. V usage is TRBV2 and J usage is TRBJ2-7; 13 nucleotides agree with TRBD2. The germline V gene has CDR1 SNHLY and CDR2 FYNNEI. With 3 bases clipped from V and 4 bases from J, the junction kept 6 bases outside the gene matches. The CDR3 sequence is 16 residues long.

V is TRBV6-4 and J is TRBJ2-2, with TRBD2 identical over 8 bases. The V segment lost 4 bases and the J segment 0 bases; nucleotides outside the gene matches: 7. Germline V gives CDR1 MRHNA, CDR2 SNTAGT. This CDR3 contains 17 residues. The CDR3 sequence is CASSVFGGAANTGELFF. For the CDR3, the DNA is TGTGCCAGCAGTGTATTCGGGGGGGCAGCGAACACCGGGGAGCTGTTTTTT.

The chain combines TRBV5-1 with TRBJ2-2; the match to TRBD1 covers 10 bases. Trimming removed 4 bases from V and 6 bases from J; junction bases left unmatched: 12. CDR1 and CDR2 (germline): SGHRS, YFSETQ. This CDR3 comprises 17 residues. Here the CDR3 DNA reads TGCGCCAGCAGCCCCCGCTTGACAGGGGGCTTGGCCGGGGAGCTGTTTTTT. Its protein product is CASSPRLTGGLAGELFF.

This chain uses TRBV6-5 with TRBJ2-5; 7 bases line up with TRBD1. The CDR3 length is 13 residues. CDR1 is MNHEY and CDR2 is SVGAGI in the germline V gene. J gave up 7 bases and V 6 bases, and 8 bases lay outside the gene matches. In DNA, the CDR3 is TGTGCCAGCAGGGGGGACAGCCGGGGGACCCAGTACTTC. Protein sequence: CASRGDSRGTQYF.

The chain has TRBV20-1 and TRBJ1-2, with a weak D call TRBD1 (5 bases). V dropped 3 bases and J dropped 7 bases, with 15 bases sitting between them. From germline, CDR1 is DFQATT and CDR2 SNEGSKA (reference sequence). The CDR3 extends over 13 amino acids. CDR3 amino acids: CSASYDRFTGYTF. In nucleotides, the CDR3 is TGCAGTGCTAGTTATGACAGATTTACTGGCTACACCTTC.

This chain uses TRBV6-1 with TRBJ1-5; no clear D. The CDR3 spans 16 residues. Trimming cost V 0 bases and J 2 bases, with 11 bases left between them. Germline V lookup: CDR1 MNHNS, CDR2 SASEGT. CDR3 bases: TGTGCCAGCAGTGAAGCGCTTGAGGTCGGCAATCAGCCCCAGCATTTT. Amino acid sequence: CASSEALEVGNQPQHF.

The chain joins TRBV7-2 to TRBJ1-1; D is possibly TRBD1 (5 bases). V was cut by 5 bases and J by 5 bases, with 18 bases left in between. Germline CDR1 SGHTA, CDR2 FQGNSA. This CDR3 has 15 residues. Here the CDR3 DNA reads TGTGCCAGCAGCGGCGGGGACGGATTTCAGACTGAAGCTTTCTTT. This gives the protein CASSGGDGFQTEAFF. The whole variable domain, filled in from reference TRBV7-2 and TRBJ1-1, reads GAGVSQSPSNKVTEKGKDVELRCDPISGHTALYWYRQSLGQGLEFLIYFQGNSAPDKSGLPSDRFSAERTGGSVSTLTIQRTQQEDSAVYLCASSGGDGFQTEAFFGQGTRLTVV.

The CDR3 protein is CASSSQGLRVSDTQYF. The CDR3 DNA follows: TGCGCCAGCAGCTCACAGGGTCTGAGGGTGTCAGATACGCAGTATTTT. The rearrangement uses TRBV5-1 and TRBJ2-3; TRBD1 is a possible D gene (6 bases). Trimming took off 3 bases at V and 4 bases at J, with 18 bases between the two ends. This CDR3 has 16 amino acids. Looked up from germline, CDR1 is SGHRS and CDR2 is YFSETQ.

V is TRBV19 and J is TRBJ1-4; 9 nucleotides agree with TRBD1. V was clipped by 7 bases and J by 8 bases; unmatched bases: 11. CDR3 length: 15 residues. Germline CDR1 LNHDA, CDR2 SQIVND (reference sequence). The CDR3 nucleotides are TGTGCCAGTACCTCCACAGGGGGCGGAAGGGAAAAACTGTTTTTT. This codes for CASTSTGGGREKLFF.

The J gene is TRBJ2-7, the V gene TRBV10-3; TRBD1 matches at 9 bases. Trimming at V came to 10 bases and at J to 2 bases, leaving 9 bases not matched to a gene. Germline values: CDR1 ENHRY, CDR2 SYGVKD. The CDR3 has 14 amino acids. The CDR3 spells CATQPGQGTYEQYF. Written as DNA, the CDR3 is TGTGCCACCCAACCGGGACAGGGAACCTACGAGCAGTACTTC.

The chain's CDR3 is CASSLDPKDRGYSAYNEQFF. In DNA form, the CDR3 reads TGTGCCAGCAGCTTAGACCCTAAGGACAGGGGATATTCGGCCTACAATGAGCAGTTCTTC. This rearrangement joins TRBV11-2 to TRBJ2-1; 9 nucleotides agree with TRBD1. Germline-derived CDR1 and CDR2 are SGHAT and FQNNGV. V shed 0 bases and J 2 bases; nucleotides not matched to a gene: 14. This CDR3 spans 20 amino acids.

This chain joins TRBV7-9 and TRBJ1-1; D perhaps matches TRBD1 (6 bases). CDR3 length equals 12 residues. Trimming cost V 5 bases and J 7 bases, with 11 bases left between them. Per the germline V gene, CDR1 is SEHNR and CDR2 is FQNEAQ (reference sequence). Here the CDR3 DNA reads TGTGCCAGCAGCCCTATGACAGGTGAAGCTTTCTTT. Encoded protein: CASSPMTGEAFF.

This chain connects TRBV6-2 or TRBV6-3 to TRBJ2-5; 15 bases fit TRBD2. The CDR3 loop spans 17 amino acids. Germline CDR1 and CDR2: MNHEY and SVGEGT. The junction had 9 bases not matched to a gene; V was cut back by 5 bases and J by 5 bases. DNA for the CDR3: TGTGCCAGCAGTCGGACTAGCGGGGGGGCCGGAACGGAGACCCAGTACTTC. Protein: CASSRTSGGAGTETQYF.

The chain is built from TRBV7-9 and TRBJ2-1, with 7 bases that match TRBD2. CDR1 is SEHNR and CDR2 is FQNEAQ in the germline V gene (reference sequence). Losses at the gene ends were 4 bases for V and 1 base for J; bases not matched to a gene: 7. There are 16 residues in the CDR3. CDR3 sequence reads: CASSSNLAESYNEQFF. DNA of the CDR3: TGTGCCAGCAGCTCTAACCTAGCGGAGTCCTACAATGAGCAGTTCTTC.

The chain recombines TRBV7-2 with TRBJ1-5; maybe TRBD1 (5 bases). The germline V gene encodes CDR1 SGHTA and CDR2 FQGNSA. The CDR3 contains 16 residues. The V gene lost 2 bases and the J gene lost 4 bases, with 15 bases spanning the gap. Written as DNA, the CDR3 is TGTGCCAGCAGCTTATGGGGGGAGGATGAGAATCAGCCCCAGCATTTT. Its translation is CASSLWGEDENQPQHF.

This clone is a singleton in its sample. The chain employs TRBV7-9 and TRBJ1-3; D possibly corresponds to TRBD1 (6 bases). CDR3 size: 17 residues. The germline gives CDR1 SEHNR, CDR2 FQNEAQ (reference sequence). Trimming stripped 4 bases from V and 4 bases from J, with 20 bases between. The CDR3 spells CASSSSWDTLTGNTIYF. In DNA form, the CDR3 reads TGTGCCAGCAGCTCGAGTTGGGACACTCTGACGGGAAACACCATATATTTT.

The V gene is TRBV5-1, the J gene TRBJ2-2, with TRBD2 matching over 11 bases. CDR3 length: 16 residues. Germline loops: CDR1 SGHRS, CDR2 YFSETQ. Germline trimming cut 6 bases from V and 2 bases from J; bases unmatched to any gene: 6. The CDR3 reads CASTELAGGNTGELFF. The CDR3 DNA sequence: TGCGCCAGCACCGAGCTAGCGGGAGGCAACACCGGGGAGCTGTTTTTT.

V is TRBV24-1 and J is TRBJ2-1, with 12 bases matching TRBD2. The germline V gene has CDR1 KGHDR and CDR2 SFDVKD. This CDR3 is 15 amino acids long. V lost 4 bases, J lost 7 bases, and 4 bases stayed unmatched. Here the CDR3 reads CATSEPGTSGNEQFF. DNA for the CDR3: TGTGCCACCAGTGAACCCGGGACTAGCGGGAATGAGCAGTTCTTC.

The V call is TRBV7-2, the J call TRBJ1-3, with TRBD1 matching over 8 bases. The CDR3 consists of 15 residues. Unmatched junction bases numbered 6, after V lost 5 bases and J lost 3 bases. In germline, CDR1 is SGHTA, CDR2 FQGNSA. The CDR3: CASSMDRVLGNTIYF. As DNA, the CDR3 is TGTGCCAGCAGCATGGACAGGGTGCTTGGAAACACCATATATTTT.

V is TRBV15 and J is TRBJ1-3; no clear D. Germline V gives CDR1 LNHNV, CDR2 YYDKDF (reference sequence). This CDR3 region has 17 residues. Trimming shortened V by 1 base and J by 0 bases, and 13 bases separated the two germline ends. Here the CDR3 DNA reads TGTGCCACCAGCAGAGGTAGCGGCCACGACTCTGGAAACACCATATATTTT. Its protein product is CATSRGSGHDSGNTIYF.

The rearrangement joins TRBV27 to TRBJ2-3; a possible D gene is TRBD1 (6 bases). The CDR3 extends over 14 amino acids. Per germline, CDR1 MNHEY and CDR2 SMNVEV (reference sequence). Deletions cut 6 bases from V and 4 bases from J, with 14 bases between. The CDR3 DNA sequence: TGTGCCAGCAGGCTGCAGGGGTTGGCAGATACGCAGTATTTT. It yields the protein CASRLQGLADTQYF.